These 20 T cell receptor beta chains were all obtained from the same sample, sequenced in a study of OX40 agonist ivuxolimab in advanced cancers. Clones were read by immunoSEQ multiplex PCR, and TCRdb kept only the in-frame ones, dropping some. The table has roughly 20,000 clones, around four fifths seen once. Specimen: CD4+ or CD8+ T cells sorted from blood, collected in a trial of the OX40 agonist ivuxolimab. The receptors were gathered from an adult with an advanced solid tumor such as melanoma, head and neck, liver or kidney cancer.

V is TRBV27 and J is TRBJ1-1; D possibly corresponds to TRBD1 (6 bases). This CDR3 contains 14 residues. CDR1 is MNHEY, CDR2 SMNVEV, per germline (reference sequence). V shed 5 bases and J shed 5 bases, with 15 bases lying between them. CDR3 protein: CASSLQQGWTEAFF. CDR3 coding DNA: TGTGCCAGCAGTCTCCAACAGGGTTGGACTGAAGCTTTCTTT.

The gene calls are TRBV4-3 and TRBJ2-1, with D possibly matching TRBD2 (5 bases). This CDR3 is built from 13 residues. The V and J ends lost 4 bases and 3 bases respectively, with 7 bases between them. Germline loops: CDR1 LGHNA, CDR2 YSLEER. The CDR3 protein is CASSLSGYNEQFF. CDR3 DNA: TGCGCCAGCAGCCTAAGCGGCTACAATGAGCAGTTCTTC.

The chain recombines TRBV30 with TRBJ2-2, with D perhaps matching TRBD1 or TRBD2 (6 bases each). The CDR3 runs 15 residues. The V and J ends lost 4 bases and 1 base respectively, with 13 bases between them. Germline V gene lookup returns CDR1 GTSNPN and CDR2 SVGIG (reference sequence). CDR3 loop: CAWNLQGLNTGELFF. CDR3 DNA sequence: TGTGCCTGGAACCTACAGGGACTGAACACCGGGGAGCTGTTTTTT.

The chain couples TRBV5-6 to TRBJ2-1; 13 nucleotides agree with TRBD2. Germline trimming cut 3 bases from V and 8 bases from J; bases unmatched to any gene: 8. Germline CDR1 is SGHDT and CDR2 is YYEEEE. The length of the CDR3 is 16 residues. The CDR3 protein is CASSSLLAGGPHEQFF. In nucleotides, the CDR3 is TGTGCCAGCAGCTCACTACTAGCGGGGGGGCCCCATGAGCAGTTCTTC.

The rearrangement joins TRBV7-2 to TRBJ2-5; perhaps TRBD1 as D (6 bases). This CDR3 has 16 residues. The V end lost 1 base, the J end lost 5 bases, and 17 bases lay between the germline ends. Per the germline V gene, CDR1 is SGHTA and CDR2 is FQGNSA. The CDR3 sequence is CASSLGPAGVRETQYF. DNA for the CDR3: TGTGCCAGCAGCTTAGGACCCGCAGGGGTAAGGGAGACCCAGTACTTC.

This clone was seen only once. The rearrangement uses TRBV4-1 and TRBJ2-3, with 7 bases identical to TRBD1. Germline values: CDR1 MGHRA, CDR2 YSYEKL. Trimming cost V 6 bases and J 2 bases; bases outside gene matches: 5. The CDR3 covers 14 residues. CDR3 in DNA: TGCGCCAGCAGTCGCACAGGGGCCACAGATACGCAGTATTTT. Amino acid sequence: CASSRTGATDTQYF.

The chain uses TRBV14 and TRBJ2-3; no clear D. With 1 base removed from V and 1 base from J, the gap between germline ends came to 3 bases. Per the germline V gene, CDR1 is SGHDN and CDR2 is FVKESK. The CDR3 covers 13 residues. The CDR3 DNA is TGTGCCAGCAGCCAAGGGGGCACAGATACGCAGTATTTT. This codes for CASSQGGTDTQYF.

The genes are TRBV5-8 and TRBJ2-7; D not resolved. The V gene lost 0 bases and the J gene lost 3 bases, with 4 bases spanning the gap. This CDR3 is built from 12 residues. In germline, CDR1 is SGHTS, CDR2 YDEGEE. The CDR3 nucleotides are TGTGCCAGCAGCTTGGGCATCTACGAGCAGTACTTC. Protein: CASSLGIYEQYF.

This sequence joins TRBV25-1 and TRBJ2-7, with D tentatively TRBD2 (5 bases). The V gene's germline CDR1 is MGHDK and CDR2 SYGVNS. CDR3 length: 16 residues. V was cut by 7 bases and J by 2 bases, with 21 bases left in between. Here the CDR3 DNA reads TGTGCCAGCACTACGACGGGATCACAAGTAGCCTACGAGCAGTACTTC. This codes for CASTTTGSQVAYEQYF.

V gene TRBV19 combines with J gene TRBJ2-2; 7 bases line up with TRBD1. Germline assignment: CDR1 LNHDA and CDR2 SQIVND (reference sequence). V shed 7 bases and J 2 bases; nucleotides not matched to a gene: 10. The CDR3 extends over 16 amino acids. In nucleotides, the CDR3 is TGTGCCAGTAATGCTGGGACAGATGGAAACACCGGGGAGCTGTTTTTT. Its protein is CASNAGTDGNTGELFF.

The chain joins TRBV19 to TRBJ2-7; unclear D gene. Germline values: CDR1 LNHDA, CDR2 SQIVND (reference sequence). V was shortened by 5 bases and J by 4 bases, with 12 bases between the two germline ends. This CDR3 spans 13 amino acids. The CDR3 nucleotides are TGTGCCAGTAGTTCCTCGAGAGATTACGAGCAGTACTTC. Its translation is CASSSSRDYEQYF.

Remarks on this clone: One junction end disagrees with the germline gene, perhaps due to a read error. The same CDR3 is also encoded by other DNA sequences in this sample. The J gene is TRBJ2-7, the V gene TRBV19; 7 bases agree with TRBD1. This CDR3 comprises 13 residues. From germline, CDR1 is LNHDA and CDR2 SQIVND (reference sequence). DNA of the CDR3: TGTGCCAGTAGTGACAGGGCGTCCTATGAGCAGTACTTC. Its protein is CASSDRASYEQYF.

The V and J genes are TRBV2 and TRBJ2-7; no clear D gene. The CDR3 length is 13 residues. Trimming stripped 5 bases from V and 4 bases from J, with 12 bases between. Germline V gene sequence: CDR1 SNHLY, CDR2 FYNNEI. This CDR3 reads CASSITQVYEQYF. The CDR3 DNA sequence: TGTGCCAGCAGTATCACCCAGGTTTACGAGCAGTACTTC.

This chain uses TRBV11-3 with TRBJ1-1; possibly TRBD1 for D (5 bases). V was clipped by 1 base and J by 0 bases, with 15 bases between them. Germline lookup yields CDR1 SGHNT and CDR2 YENEEA. CDR3 length: 17 amino acids. The CDR3 sequence is CASSLGGVGALNTEAFF. In DNA, the CDR3 is TGTGCCAGCAGCTTAGGGGGCGTCGGGGCCTTGAACACTGAAGCTTTCTTT.

The V gene is TRBV27, the J gene TRBJ2-1; D unclear. This CDR3 is built from 16 residues. Germline CDR1 and CDR2: MNHEY and SMNVEV (reference sequence). With 5 bases removed from V and 4 bases from J, the gap between germline ends came to 18 bases. The DNA for the CDR3 is TGTGCCAGCAGTGTCTTGGACGGCCTGTCGTACAATGAGCAGTTCTTC. Translated: CASSVLDGLSYNEQFF.

The CDR3: CASRLALTRRPEQYF. CDR3 nucleotides: TGTGCAAGTCGCTTAGCGCTTACACGGCGGCCGGAGCAGTACTTC. This chain links TRBV12-2 with TRBJ2-7; the D call of TRBD2 is as the table states it, not checked on the DNA. TRBV12-2 is given as a pseudogene. This CDR3 is built from 15 residues.

The rearrangement uses TRBV11-3 and TRBJ2-7, with D hard to call. The V gene's germline CDR1 is SGHNT and CDR2 YENEEA. With 3 bases removed from V and 1 base from J, the gap between germline ends came to 7 bases. The CDR3 has 13 amino acids. The chain's CDR3 is CASSLGVSYEQYF. The CDR3 DNA is TGTGCCAGCAGCTTGGGCGTGTCCTACGAGCAGTACTTC.

V is TRBV27 and J is TRBJ2-5, with 10 bases aligning to TRBD1. The CDR3 has 13 residues. Germline CDR1 MNHEY, CDR2 SMNVEV (reference sequence). Unmatched junction bases numbered 5, after V lost 2 bases and J lost 11 bases. The CDR3 here is CASSLADRGEQYF. As DNA, the CDR3 is TGTGCCAGCAGTTTAGCGGACAGGGGGGAGCAGTACTTC.

J is TRBJ1-2 and V is TRBV19; weak D call: TRBD1 (5 bases). Trimming left V 7 bases short and J 3 bases short, with 15 bases between. Germline V gene sequence: CDR1 LNHDA, CDR2 SQIVND (reference sequence). The CDR3 covers 14 residues. The chain's CDR3 is CASTPSQGYYGYTF. CDR3 nucleotide sequence: TGTGCCAGTACCCCTTCTCAGGGCTACTATGGCTACACCTTC. Based on the CDR3 plus reference TRBV19 and TRBJ1-2, the full variable domain is DGGITQSPKYLFRKEGQNVTLSCEQNLNHDAMYWYRQDPGQGLRLIYYSQIVNDFQKGDIAEGYSVSREKKESFPLTVTSAQKNPTAFYLCASTPSQGYYGYTFGSGTRLTVV.

The rearrangement uses TRBV29-1 and TRBJ2-7; 8 bases line up with TRBD1. This CDR3 has 13 residues. Germline values: CDR1 SQVTM, CDR2 ANQGSEA. Germline trimming cut 4 bases from V and 0 bases from J; bases unmatched to any gene: 2. The CDR3 reads CSVGQGTSYEQYF. The CDR3 nucleotides read TGCAGCGTTGGACAGGGGACCTCCTACGAGCAGTACTTC.